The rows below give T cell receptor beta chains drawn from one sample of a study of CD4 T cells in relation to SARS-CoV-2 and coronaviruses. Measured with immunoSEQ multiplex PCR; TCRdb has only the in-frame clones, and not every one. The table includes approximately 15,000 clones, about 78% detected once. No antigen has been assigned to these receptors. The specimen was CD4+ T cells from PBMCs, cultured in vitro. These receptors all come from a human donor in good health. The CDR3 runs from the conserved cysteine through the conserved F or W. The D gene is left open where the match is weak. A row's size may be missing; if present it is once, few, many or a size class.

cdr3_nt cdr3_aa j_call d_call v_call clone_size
TGTGCCAGCAGTTTCGGGACAGGGAACACCGGGGAGCTGTTTTTT CASSFGTGNTGELFF TRBJ2-2 TRBD1 TRBV28 NA
TGTGCCAGCAGCCAACAGGGGGCGGGTCAGCCCCAGCATTTT CASSQQGAGQPQHF TRBJ1-5 TRBD1 TRBV5-6 once
TGTGCCTGGAGTTTGGGGATTAGCGGTTCACCCCTCCACTTT CAWSLGISGSPLHF TRBJ1-6 NA TRBV30 NA
TGTGCCAGCAGTTACCGTATACAGTCGAACACCGGGGAGCTGTTTTTT CASSYRIQSNTGELFF TRBJ2-2 NA TRBV6-2/TRBV6-3 NA
TGCAGTGCTAGTTCGACTAGCGGGAACAATGAGCAGTTCTTC CSASSTSGNNEQFF TRBJ2-1 TRBD2 TRBV20-1 NA
TGTGCCAGCAGCTACATAGACAGGGGAATTGGGAGAAACACTGAAGCTTTCTTT CASSYIDRGIGRNTEAFF TRBJ1-1 NA TRBV12-1 NA
TGTGCCAGTAGTACTGGGATGTTAGCCAAAAACATTCAGTACTTC CASSTGMLAKNIQYF TRBJ2-4 NA TRBV19 NA
TGTGCTAGTGGTTTGTTATTTGGCTACAATGAAAAACTGTTTTTT CASGLLFGYNEKLFF TRBJ1-4 NA TRBV12-5 NA
TGTGCCACCAGTCCGGGGTTCTCCTACGAGCAGTACTTC CATSPGFSYEQYF TRBJ2-7 NA TRBV15 NA
TGTGCCAGCAGCCACCGACAGGGGGTTGTGCAGTTCTTC CASSHRQGVVQFF TRBJ2-1 TRBD1 TRBV11-2 few
TGTGCCAGCAGCAAGGACAGGGATTTCTATGGCTACACCTTC CASSKDRDFYGYTF TRBJ1-2 TRBD1 TRBV6-5 NA
TGTGCCAGCACCTGGGACAGGGCCTCCTACGAGCAGTACTTC CASTWDRASYEQYF TRBJ2-7 TRBD1 TRBV2 NA
TGCGCCAGCAGCCACCCGGGACTAGCGGGAGGGAGCTCCTACAATGAGCAGTTCTTC CASSHPGLAGGSSYNEQFF TRBJ2-1 TRBD2 TRBV4-1 few
TGTGCCAGCAGCGAACTAGCGGGAGGGTACGAGCAGTACTTC CASSELAGGYEQYF TRBJ2-7 TRBD2 TRBV7-9 NA
TGTGCCACCGGTCTATCTGTTACTCAAGAGACCCAGTACTTC CATGLSVTQETQYF TRBJ2-5 NA TRBV15 NA
TGTGCCAGCAGCTCTCCTTCCCCCGCTCACTATGGCTACACCTTC CASSSPSPAHYGYTF TRBJ1-2 NA TRBV11-2 NA
TGTGCCAGTAGTACTCCCGGGACGGGCCAAGAGACCCAGTACTTC CASSTPGTGQETQYF TRBJ2-5 NA TRBV19 once
TGTGCCAGCACCCCGGGACGGCAGCAGTACTTC CASTPGRQQYF TRBJ2-7 NA TRBV27 NA
TGCAGCGTTGAAGAGATCCAGGGAAGCTGGCTGGGGCCCTACGAGCAGTACTTC CSVEEIQGSWLGPYEQYF TRBJ2-7 NA TRBV29-1 NA
TGTGCCAGCAGCCAAGACGGGAGACGGATGAAAAACATTCAGTACTTC CASSQDGRRMKNIQYF TRBJ2-4 NA TRBV4-2 NA
TGTGCCAGCAGCGCCCAACAGGGGATGAACACTGAAGCTTTCTTT CASSAQQGMNTEAFF TRBJ1-1 TRBD1 TRBV7-9 NA
TGCGCCAGCAGCCCGGGACAGGGACTCACAGAAGCTTTCTTT CASSPGQGLTEAFF TRBJ1-1 TRBD1 TRBV5-1 NA